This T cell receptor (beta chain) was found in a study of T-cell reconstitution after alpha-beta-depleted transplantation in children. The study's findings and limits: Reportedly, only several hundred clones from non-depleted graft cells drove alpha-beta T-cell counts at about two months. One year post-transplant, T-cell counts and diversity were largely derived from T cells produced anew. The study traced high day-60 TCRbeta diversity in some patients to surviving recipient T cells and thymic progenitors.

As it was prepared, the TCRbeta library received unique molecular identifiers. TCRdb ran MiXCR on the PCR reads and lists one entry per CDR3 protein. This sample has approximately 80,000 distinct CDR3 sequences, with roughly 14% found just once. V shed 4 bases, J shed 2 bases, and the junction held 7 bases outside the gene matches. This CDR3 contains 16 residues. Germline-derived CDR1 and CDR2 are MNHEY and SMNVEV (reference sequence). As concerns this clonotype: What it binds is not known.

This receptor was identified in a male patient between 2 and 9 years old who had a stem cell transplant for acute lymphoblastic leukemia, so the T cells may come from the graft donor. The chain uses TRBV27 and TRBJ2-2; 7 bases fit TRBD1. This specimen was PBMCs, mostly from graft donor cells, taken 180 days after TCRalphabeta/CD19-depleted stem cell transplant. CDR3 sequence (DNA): TGTGCCAGCAGTTCCGGACAGGCTTCAAACACCGGGGAGCTGTTTTTT. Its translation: CASSSGQASNTGELFF.